Listed below are T cell receptor beta chains from one sample, sequenced in a study of cytomegalovirus exposure and HLA in healthy donors. The repertoire was sequenced with immunoSEQ multiplex PCR; TCRdb's copy has only in-frame clones and lacks some. The sample contains some 100,000 clones, roughly 60% of which appear only once. Sequenced material: PBMCs. These receptor sequences come from a woman aged 30 to 39 in good health and CMV-seropositive. Each CDR3 is given with its conserved first and last residue.

V: TRBV27
J: TRBJ2-1
CDR3: CASSSRGGGNEQFF

V: TRBV23-1
J: TRBJ2-7
CDR3: CASSRPSTGRSYEQYF

V: TRBV4-3
J: TRBJ2-3
CDR3: CASSQLAGGREYF

V: TRBV19
J: TRBJ2-2
CDR3: CASSRRGGDTGELFF

V: TRBV6-6
J: TRBJ2-1
CDR3: CASSYGVGGYNEQFF

V: TRBV6-5
J: TRBJ1-6
CDR3: CASRAGGSYNSPLHF

V: TRBV2
J: TRBJ2-7
CDR3: CASSIGQGMDEQYF

V: TRBV6-6
J: TRBJ2-7
CDR3: CASSSQGNEQYF

V: TRBV7-9
J: TRBJ1-2
CDR3: CASSFRQANYGYTF

V: TRBV6-5
J: TRBJ2-1
CDR3: CASRPRQYYNEQFF

V: TRBV19
J: TRBJ2-1
CDR3: CASSIGGTYNEQFF